What follows are 15 T cell receptor beta chains derived from one specimen sequenced in a study of cytomegalovirus exposure and HLA in healthy donors. Profiling relied on immunoSEQ multiplex PCR, and the TCRdb table lists in-frame clones only, not all of them. Here the sample spans more than 250,000 clones, around 90% being singletons. Sequencing was done on a sample of PBMCs. Receptor source: a woman in her 30s in good health and CMV-seropositive.

The V call is TRBV6-5, the J call TRBJ1-4; D is unclear. Between the trimmed V and J ends, which lost 6 bases and 7 bases, there was a span of 15 bases. The CDR3 extends over 14 amino acids. Germline assignment: CDR1 MNHEY and CDR2 SVGAGI. The CDR3 DNA is TGTGCCAGCAGCCGGGCCCTTTCGGGTGAAAAACTGTTTTTT. Amino acid sequence: CASSRALSGEKLFF.

The V and J genes are TRBV4-1 and TRBJ1-2; 9 nucleotides agree with TRBD1. CDR1 MGHRA and CDR2 YSYEKL come from the germline V gene. The CDR3 has 15 residues. Trimming at V came to 2 bases and at J to 3 bases, leaving 4 bases not matched to a gene. The CDR3 bases are TGCGCCAGCAGCCAACCTCGGGACAGGGACTATGGCTACACCTTC. Protein: CASSQPRDRDYGYTF.

The J gene is TRBJ2-7, the V gene TRBV18; TRBD2 matches at 10 bases. CDR1 and CDR2 (germline): KGHSH, LQKENI. The junction had 15 bases not matched to a gene; V was cut back by 6 bases and J by 7 bases. The CDR3 contains 16 residues. The CDR3 region is CASSLGQLAGTGEQYF. The CDR3 DNA is TGTGCCAGCTCCCTGGGACAACTAGCGGGGACGGGAGAGCAGTACTTC.

The count of this clone is one. V usage is TRBV28 and J usage is TRBJ1-1; D might be TRBD1 (6 bases). This CDR3 is built from 15 residues. The V end lost 7 bases, the J end lost 2 bases, and 17 bases lay between the germline ends. Germline lookup yields CDR1 MDHEN and CDR2 SYDVKM. This CDR3 reads CASKVSAGANTEAFF. In nucleotides, the CDR3 is TGTGCCAGCAAGGTTTCGGCAGGGGCTAACACTGAAGCTTTCTTT.

The rearrangement joins TRBV7-2 to TRBJ2-7; D is possibly TRBD1 (6 bases). Between the trimmed V and J ends, which lost 5 bases and 6 bases, there was a span of 11 bases. Looked up from germline, CDR1 is SGHTA and CDR2 is FQGNSA. This CDR3 has 12 amino acids. The CDR3 DNA reads TGTGCCAGCAGCCGGGACAACGGCGAGCAGTACTTC. Translated: CASSRDNGEQYF.

This sequence joins TRBV28 and TRBJ1-1, with D unclear. The V gene's germline CDR1 is MDHEN and CDR2 SYDVKM. This CDR3 region has 12 residues. V dropped 3 bases and J dropped 7 bases, with 9 bases sitting between them. The CDR3: CASSFVKGEAFF. The CDR3 nucleotides read TGTGCCAGCAGTTTCGTAAAGGGTGAAGCTTTCTTT.

The CDR3 nucleotides are TGTGCCAGTAGCGGGGGCTACGAGCAGTACTTC. This translates into CASSGGYEQYF. V gene TRBV2 combines with J gene TRBJ2-7; 9 bases map to TRBD2. CDR1 and CDR2 from the germline V gene are SNHLY and FYNNEI. The CDR3 has 11 residues. V was pared by 9 bases and J by 3 bases, with 0 bases of the junction left unmatched.

This clone showed up just once. In DNA, the CDR3 is TGTGCCAGCAGCCCGGGACTGTTCGGGACAGATACGCAGTATTTT. It specifies CASSPGLFGTDTQYF. The chain carries TRBV27 and TRBJ2-3; possible D gene TRBD2, 6 bases. Germline V gene sequence: CDR1 MNHEY, CDR2 SMNVEV (reference sequence). The V and J ends lost 6 bases and 3 bases respectively, with 16 bases between them. The CDR3 spans 15 residues.

The gene calls are TRBV29-1 and TRBJ2-1; 11 bases are a match to TRBD2. Trimming cost V 4 bases and J 9 bases; bases outside gene matches: 5. The CDR3 is 13 amino acids. Germline CDR1 and CDR2: SQVTM and ANQGSEA. CDR3 amino acids: CSVALAGGSEQFF. For the CDR3, the DNA is TGCAGCGTTGCCCTAGCGGGGGGCAGTGAGCAGTTCTTC.

The chain carries TRBV6-5 and TRBJ2-2; D possibly corresponds to TRBD2 (6 bases). With 6 bases removed from V and 5 bases from J, the gap between germline ends came to 16 bases. The CDR3 is 15 amino acids. Germline loops: CDR1 MNHEY, CDR2 SVGAGI. In DNA, the CDR3 is TGTGCCAGCAGGGAGGGCTTAGCGGAAACCGGGGAGCTGTTTTTT. It codes for CASREGLAETGELFF.

The chain carries TRBV7-9 and TRBJ1-2; 8 bases are shared with TRBD1. There are 14 residues in the CDR3. Per germline, CDR1 SEHNR and CDR2 FQNEAQ (reference sequence). V lost 5 bases, J lost 7 bases, and 9 bases stayed unmatched. CDR3 nucleotide sequence: TGTGCCAGCAGCACACGGACAGGGTTAGGTGGCTACACCTTC. This codes for CASSTRTGLGGYTF.

V and J are TRBV9 and TRBJ2-7; 8 bases align to TRBD1. Trimming cost V 9 bases and J 2 bases; bases outside gene matches: 7. The CDR3 is 13 amino acids. Germline V gene sequence: CDR1 SGDLS, CDR2 YYNGEE. This chain's CDR3 is CATKDRETYEQYF. CDR3 DNA sequence: TGTGCCACCAAGGACAGGGAAACCTACGAGCAGTACTTC.

J is TRBJ2-2 and V is TRBV6-1; tentative D call: TRBD1 (6 bases). CDR3 length equals 16 residues. The germline CDR1 and CDR2 sequences are MNHNS and SASEGT. Between the trimmed V and J ends, which lost 2 bases and 1 base, there was a span of 11 bases. The CDR3 reads CASSELPGQNTGELFF. The CDR3 DNA reads TGTGCCAGCAGTGAATTACCGGGACAGAACACCGGGGAGCTGTTTTTT.

This clone was seen repeatedly, ten times or more. V is TRBV2 and J is TRBJ2-1; 7 positions match TRBD1. The germline V gene encodes CDR1 SNHLY and CDR2 FYNNEI. V dropped 3 bases and J dropped 1; count of bases not matched to a gene: 6. The CDR3 is made up of 16 amino acids. CDR3 loop: CASSDRDSPSYNEQFF. The CDR3 DNA sequence: TGTGCCAGCAGTGACCGGGACAGCCCATCCTACAATGAGCAGTTCTTC.

This chain uses TRBV4-3 with TRBJ2-3, with D tentatively TRBD1 or TRBD2 (7 bases each). Trimming removed 1 base from V and 0 bases from J, with 11 bases in between. Germline V gene sequence: CDR1 LGHNA, CDR2 YSLEER. This CDR3 is 16 amino acids long. The CDR3 coding sequence is TGCGCCAGCAGCCAAGCTCAGGGGGGGAGCACAGATACGCAGTATTTT. Protein: CASSQAQGGSTDTQYF.